A single TCR beta chain is shown here with its context. Trimming at V came to 5 bases and at J to 1 base, leaving 7 bases not matched to a gene. This CDR3 has 14 residues. CDR1 SQVTM and CDR2 ANQGSEA come from the germline V gene. The data were obtained in a study of blood T cell repertoires in COVID-19. TCRdb's copy holds only in-frame clones and misses some; the assay was immunoSEQ multiplex PCR. Found here are roughly 200,000 clones, 83% of them singletons; the top ten hold about 1.5%. The receptor was isolated from a human donor in a cohort sampled during active COVID-19. Specimen: peripheral blood. The chain is built from TRBV29-1 and TRBJ2-7; 8 bases align to TRBD2. As DNA, the CDR3 is TGCAGCGTTACCGGGAGGGGCCGATCCTACGAGCAGTACTTC. Protein sequence: CSVTGRGRSYEQYF.